The 11 T cell receptor beta chains below were found in one sample sequenced in a study of OX40 agonist ivuxolimab in advanced cancers. Repertoires were generated with immunoSEQ multiplex PCR, while TCRdb's copy carries only in-frame clones and drops some. Among more than 95,000 clones listed, approximately 90% were seen once. The sample here was CD4+ or CD8+ T cells sorted from blood, taken in a trial of the OX40 agonist ivuxolimab. All receptors derive from an adult with an advanced solid tumor such as melanoma, head and neck, liver or kidney cancer.

J is TRBJ2-1 and V is TRBV12-5; D is ambiguous. The CDR3 is 10 residues long. V lost 2 bases, J lost 7 bases, and 0 bases lay in between. CDR1 LGHNT and CDR2 FRNRAP come from the germline V gene. This CDR3 reads CASGLNEQFF. CDR3 nucleotide sequence: TGTGCTAGTGGTTTGAATGAGCAGTTCTTC. The variable domain in full, with the rest retrieved from reference TRBV12-5 and TRBJ2-1, is DARVTQTPRHKVTEMGQEVTMRCQPILGHNTVFWYRQTMMQGLELLAYFRNRAPLDDSGMPKDRFSAEMPDATLATLKIQPSEPRDSAVYFCASGLNEQFFGPGTRLTVL.

The chain recombines TRBV28 with TRBJ1-1; a weak D match, TRBD1 (5 bases). From germline, CDR1 is MDHEN and CDR2 SYDVKM. The CDR3 runs 13 residues. V was pared by 8 bases and J by 7 bases, with 17 bases between. The CDR3 DNA reads as TGTGCCAGCCTCCGGAGCGTGGGGCTTGAAGCTTTCTTT. Protein sequence: CASLRSVGLEAFF.

This clone appeared a single time. This sequence joins TRBV10-2 and TRBJ2-5; 13 positions match TRBD2. CDR1 and CDR2 from the germline V gene are WSHSY and SAAADI. With 2 bases clipped from V and 1 base from J, the junction kept 7 bases outside the gene matches. This CDR3 spans 18 amino acids. The CDR3 bases are TGCGCCAGCAGTGAGGGACTACTAGCGGGAGGGGGCCAAGAGACCCAGTACTTC. Translation: CASSEGLLAGGGQETQYF.

This clone appeared a single time. The chain combines TRBV7-3 with TRBJ2-3; 8 nucleotides match TRBD1. The CDR3 is 14 residues long. CDR1 SGHTA and CDR2 FQGTGA come from the germline V gene. The V and J ends lost 2 bases and 7 bases, in that order; junction bases with no gene match: 5. In DNA, the CDR3 is TGTGCCAGCAGCTTACAGGGGGCGGGGTATACGCAGTATTTT. Its protein is CASSLQGAGYTQYF.

The chain employs TRBV19 and TRBJ2-7; D call uncertain. There are 16 residues in the CDR3. V was trimmed by 1 base and J by 0 bases, leaving 13 bases between them. Germline-derived CDR1 and CDR2 are LNHDA and SQIVND (reference sequence). The CDR3 sequence: CASSIGSGIGSYEQYF. DNA for the CDR3: TGTGCCAGTAGTATAGGCAGTGGAATTGGCTCCTACGAGCAGTACTTC.

The gene calls are TRBV19 and TRBJ1-3; 9 bases agree with TRBD1. The junction had 15 bases not matched to a gene; V was cut back by 5 bases and J by 4 bases. This CDR3 comprises 18 residues. Germline V gives CDR1 LNHDA, CDR2 SQIVND (reference sequence). In DNA, the CDR3 is TGTGCCAGTAGTCCAAGGGGACAGGGTTTCTTTACGGGAAACACCATATATTTT. It specifies CASSPRGQGFFTGNTIYF.

The chain combines TRBV5-1 with TRBJ1-1; D may be TRBD1 (5 bases). The CDR3 is 16 residues long. V was shortened by 0 bases and J by 7 bases, with 19 bases between the two germline ends. CDR1 and CDR2 (germline): SGHRS, YFSETQ. The CDR3 DNA sequence: TGCGCCAGCAGCTTGGCGGGCGGGGCTCAAGTTGTTGAAGCTTTCTTT. As protein: CASSLAGGAQVVEAFF.

V usage is TRBV27 and J usage is TRBJ2-5; weak D call: TRBD2 (6 bases). The CDR3 has 13 residues. Germline CDR1 reads MNHEY; CDR2 reads SMNVEV (reference sequence). Trimming left V 3 bases short and J 9 bases short, with 14 bases between. CDR3 in DNA: TGTGCCAGCAGTTTGGAGGGGTCCACGGCCCAGTACTTC. Translation gives CASSLEGSTAQYF.

This chain links TRBV7-2 with TRBJ2-1, with D possibly being TRBD2 (6 bases). Between the trimmed V and J ends, which lost 8 bases and 4 bases, there was a span of 12 bases. The CDR3 is made up of 13 amino acids. Germline CDR1 is SGHTA and CDR2 is FQGNSA. The CDR3 is CASSTSSYNEQFF. The CDR3 nucleotides read TGTGCCAGCTCTACTAGCTCTTACAATGAGCAGTTCTTC. Full variable domain (remainder filled in from reference TRBV7-2 and TRBJ2-1): GAGVSQSPSNKVTEKGKDVELRCDPISGHTALYWYRQSLGQGLEFLIYFQGNSAPDKSGLPSDRFSAERTGGSVSTLTIQRTQQEDSAVYLCASSTSSYNEQFFGPGTRLTVL.

This clone was counted a single time. The chain employs TRBV28 and TRBJ2-7; TRBD1 might be the D (5 bases). Germline-derived CDR1 and CDR2 are MDHEN and SYDVKM. V lost 2 bases, J lost 6 bases, and 5 bases lay in between. This CDR3 has 11 amino acids. CDR3 nucleotides: TGTGCCAGCAGTTTAGGGGCCGAGCAGTACTTC. Translation: CASSLGAEQYF.

The V call is TRBV2, the J call TRBJ2-6; possibly TRBD1 for D (5 bases). This CDR3 comprises 14 residues. V dropped 8 bases and J dropped 2 bases, with 10 bases sitting between them. Germline-derived CDR1 and CDR2 are SNHLY and FYNNEI. The CDR3 DNA reads as TGTGCCAGCGCTGACAGCCCTGGGGCCAACGTCCTGACTTTC. Its translation is CASADSPGANVLTF. Full variable domain (outside the CDR3, taken from reference TRBV2 and TRBJ2-6): EPEVTQTPSHQVTQMGQEVILRCVPISNHLYFYWYRQILGQKVEFLVSFYNNEISEKSEIFDDQFSVERPDGSNFTLKIRSTKLEDSAMYFCASADSPGANVLTFGAGSRLTVL.